What follows are 11 T cell receptor beta chains derived from one specimen sequenced in a study of T cells after posttransplantation cyclophosphamide. Cyclophosphamide on days +3 and +4 followed busulfan-fludarabine conditioning and a marrow graft. The data were produced by immunoSEQ multiplex PCR, yet TCRdb's version contains in-frame clones alone and is incomplete. Among 6,700 or so clones listed, about 80% were seen once. Material: CD8+ T cells sorted from PBMCs, obtained approximately 190 weeks after allogeneic stem cell transplant with posttransplant cyclophosphamide. These receptor sequences come from a female patient aged 50 to 65 who received an allogeneic stem cell transplant from a related donor, was CMV-positive, and had no GVHD. These T cells may partly come from the graft donor.

The rearrangement links TRBV5-4 to TRBJ1-1; D call uncertain. V lost 2 bases to trimming and J lost 3 bases, with 14 bases between them. The CDR3 length is 15 residues. Germline-derived CDR1 and CDR2 are SGHNT and YYREEE (reference sequence). For the CDR3, the DNA is TGTGCCAGCAGCTTCGGGCCCCGGAGGGACACTGAAGCTTTCTTT. Translated, it gives CASSFGPRRDTEAFF. Combining the CDR3 with reference TRBV5-4 and TRBJ1-1 gives the whole variable domain ETGVTQSPTHLIKTRGQQVTLRCSSQSGHNTVSWYQQALGQGPQFIFQYYREEENGRGNFPPRFSGLQFPNYSSELNVNALELDDSALYLCASSFGPRRDTEAFFGQGTRLTVV.

J is TRBJ2-7 and V is TRBV30, with 8 bases identical to TRBD1. V lost 2 bases and J lost 4; bases outside the gene matches: 16. Germline CDR1 and CDR2: GTSNPN and SVGIG (reference sequence). CDR3 length: 17 residues. DNA of the CDR3: TGTGCCTGGAGTACAACTCCCGGACAGGGCCGAACGTACGAGCAGTACTTC. Encoded protein: CAWSTTPGQGRTYEQYF.

The J gene is TRBJ2-5, the V gene TRBV7-2; 12 nucleotides line up with TRBD2. V lost 0 bases, J lost 4 bases, and 12 bases stayed unmatched. The V gene's germline CDR1 is SGHTA and CDR2 FQGNSA. The CDR3 extends over 19 amino acids. The DNA of the CDR3 is TGTGCCAGCAGCTTAGCCCGACTAGCGGGAGTCGGGCTGGGAGAGACCCAGTACTTC. It is translated as CASSLARLAGVGLGETQYF.

The chain employs TRBV5-6 and TRBJ2-7, with D tentatively TRBD2 (5 bases). Germline V CDR1 and CDR2: SGHDT, YYEEEE. The CDR3 loop spans 14 amino acids. V lost 0 bases and J lost 4, with 11 bases in between. In nucleotides, the CDR3 is TGTGCCAGCAGCTTGGTGGGGAGAGGATACGAGCAGTACTTC. Translation gives CASSLVGRGYEQYF.

In DNA form, the CDR3 reads TGTGCCAGCAGCAAACTACGGGGAGCGGGAAGCTACGAGCAGTACTTC. It is translated as CASSKLRGAGSYEQYF. The rearrangement joins TRBV21-1 to TRBJ2-7; the table gives TRBD2 as D, unverified against the DNA. TRBV21-1 is a pseudogene locus. The CDR3 is 16 amino acids.

This clone was picked up a small number of times. The rearrangement joins TRBV10-1 to TRBJ2-1; 10 positions match TRBD1. The V gene's germline CDR1 is WNHNN and CDR2 SYGVQD (reference sequence). V gave up 4 bases and J gave up 7 bases; unmatched junction bases: 10. The CDR3 totals 16 residues. The CDR3, as DNA: TGCGCCAGCAGTGGAGGGACAGGGGTTTCAGTTAATGAGCAGTTCTTC. It encodes CASSGGTGVSVNEQFF.

Of note for this clone: Sequence at one end of the junction differs from germline and may be a read error. DNA of the CDR3: TGTGCCAGCAGCCTTACGGACGGGGGGAACACCGAAGCTTTCTTT. It specifies CASSLTDGGNTEAFF. This chain uses TRBV6-5 with TRBJ1-1, with D perhaps matching TRBD1 (5 bases). CDR3 length: 15 amino acids. Per the germline V gene, CDR1 is MNHEY and CDR2 is SVGAGI.

This chain uses TRBV6-5 with TRBJ2-7; D is perhaps TRBD1 (6 bases). The V end was cut by 2 bases, the J end by 6 bases, with 11 bases between. The germline V gene has CDR1 MNHEY and CDR2 SVGAGI. The CDR3 sequence is 13 residues long. The CDR3 nucleotides are TGTGCCAGCAGTTACATCCAGGGGAGCGAGCAGTACTTC. As protein: CASSYIQGSEQYF.

The chain is built from TRBV29-1 and TRBJ1-1, with D possibly TRBD1 on 6 matching bases. The CDR3 has 12 amino acids. Germline loops: CDR1 SQVTM, CDR2 ANQGSEA. The germline V and J ends were trimmed by 7 bases and 11 bases, with 20 bases remaining between them. DNA of the CDR3: TGCAGCGACCGAGCCCGAGCAGGGGAGGCTTTCTTT. The encoded protein is CSDRARAGEAFF.

In this sample, this clone turned up once. This chain uses TRBV13 with TRBJ1-1; D unresolved. CDR3 length: 13 residues. Trimming removed 5 bases from V and 1 base from J, with 8 bases in between. Germline assignment: CDR1 PRHDT and CDR2 FYEKMQ (reference sequence). CDR3 DNA sequence: TGTGCCAGCAGCCAAGACACGAACACTGAAGCTTTCTTT. This encodes CASSQDTNTEAFF. The full variable domain, completed using reference TRBV13 and TRBJ1-1, is AAGVIQSPRHLIKEKRETATLKCYPIPRHDTVYWYQQGPGQDPQFLISFYEKMQSDKGSIPDRFSAQQFSDYHSELNMSSLELGDSALYFCASSQDTNTEAFFGQGTRLTVV.

The chain couples TRBV11-2 to TRBJ2-2; D call uncertain. Germline values: CDR1 SGHAT, CDR2 FQNNGV. Between the trimmed V and J ends, which lost 5 bases and 5 bases, there was a span of 15 bases. The CDR3 sequence is 15 residues long. Written as DNA, the CDR3 is TGTGCCAGCAGCCCGGGTTACCCTCGGACCGGGGAGCTGTTTTTT. Encoded protein: CASSPGYPRTGELFF.